This T cell receptor (beta chain) stems from a study of T cell changes during pregnancy in multiple sclerosis. This clone was picked up one time. The protocol was immunoSEQ multiplex PCR, while the TCRdb copy is restricted to in-frame clones and leaves out a portion. The sample carries about 120,000 clones, 85% to 95% recorded once. CDR1 is LNHDA, CDR2 SQIVND, per germline (reference sequence). V was clipped by 5 bases and J by 9 bases; unmatched bases: 6. The CDR3 totals 13 residues. The chain uses TRBV19 and TRBJ2-1; 8 bases map to TRBD1. The starting material was peripheral blood, obtained before pregnancy. This TCR was sampled from a female donor with multiple sclerosis, enrolled in a pregnancy study. The CDR3 DNA follows: TGTGCCAGTAGTTCGAACAGGGGGAGTGAGCAGTTCTTC. It specifies CASSSNRGSEQFF.